This T cell receptor beta chain is drawn from a study of CD8+ T cells in alopecia areata. Study summary: Oral tofacitinib, 5 to 10 mg twice daily, was given in an open-label trial.

For this clone: Its matching antigen is unknown.

Study-level results: Administration of tofacitinib significantly diminished scalp clonality and expanded CD8+ clones within the top 100.

This CDR3 is 17 amino acids long. Treatment given: oral pan-JAK inhibitor, 5-10 mg twice daily. The sequencing template was cDNA reverse transcribed from extracted RNA. Method: immunoSEQ multiplex PCR; TCRdb's copy keeps in-frame clones and lacks some. Here the sample spans about 190,000 clones, about 60% being singletons. The receptor was derived from a human donor with alopecia areata. The starting material was CD8+ T cells sorted from blood, obtained at week 24, from a patient treated with tofacitinib. The chain has TRBV21-1 and TRBJ2-7; TRBD2, the D gene given by the table, was not confirmed from the DNA. TRBV21-1 is described as a pseudogene. CDR3: CASSKGSGTYRSYEQYF. The CDR3 DNA follows: TGTGCCAGCAGCAAAGGAAGCGGGACGTATCGTTCCTACGAGCAGTACTTC.